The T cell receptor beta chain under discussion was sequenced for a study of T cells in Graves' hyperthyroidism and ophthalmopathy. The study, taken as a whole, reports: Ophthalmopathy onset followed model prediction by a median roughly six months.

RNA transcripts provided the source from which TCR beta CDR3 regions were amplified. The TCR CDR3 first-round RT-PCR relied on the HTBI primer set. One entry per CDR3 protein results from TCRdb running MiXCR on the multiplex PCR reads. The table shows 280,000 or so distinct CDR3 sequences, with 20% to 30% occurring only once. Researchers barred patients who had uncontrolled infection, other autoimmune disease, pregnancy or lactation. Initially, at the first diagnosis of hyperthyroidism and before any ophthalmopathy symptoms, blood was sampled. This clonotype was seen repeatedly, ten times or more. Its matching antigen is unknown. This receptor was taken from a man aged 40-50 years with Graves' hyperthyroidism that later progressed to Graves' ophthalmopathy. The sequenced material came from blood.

CDR3 amino acids: CASSELGGAVVETQYF. The CDR3 DNA sequence: TGTGCCAGCAGTGAATTGGGGGGAGCGGTGGTCGAGACCCAGTACTTC. The chain has TRBV25-1 and TRBJ2-5; weak D call: TRBD2 (6 bases). CDR1 and CDR2 from the germline V gene are MGHDK and SYGVNS. The CDR3 spans 16 residues. V lost 1 base, J lost 5 bases, and 17 bases lay in between.